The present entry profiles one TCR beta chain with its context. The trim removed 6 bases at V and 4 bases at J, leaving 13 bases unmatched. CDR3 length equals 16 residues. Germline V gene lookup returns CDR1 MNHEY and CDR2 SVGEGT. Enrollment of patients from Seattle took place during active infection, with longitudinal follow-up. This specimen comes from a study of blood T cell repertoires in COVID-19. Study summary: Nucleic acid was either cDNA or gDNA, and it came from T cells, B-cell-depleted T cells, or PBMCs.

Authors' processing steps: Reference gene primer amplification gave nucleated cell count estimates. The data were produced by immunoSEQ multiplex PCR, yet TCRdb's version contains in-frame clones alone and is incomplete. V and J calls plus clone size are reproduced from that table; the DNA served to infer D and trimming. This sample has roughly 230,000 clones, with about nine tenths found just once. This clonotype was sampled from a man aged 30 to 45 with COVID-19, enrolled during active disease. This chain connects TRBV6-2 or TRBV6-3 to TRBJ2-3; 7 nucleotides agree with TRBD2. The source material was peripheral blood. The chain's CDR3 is CASSPIRLAKADTQYF. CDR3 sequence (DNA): TGTGCCAGCAGCCCAATTCGACTAGCCAAAGCAGATACGCAGTATTTT.